The 19 T cell receptor beta chains below come from one sample, sequenced in a study of blood T cell repertoires in COVID-19. Assay used: immunoSEQ multiplex PCR; TCRdb lists only in-frame clones, some missing. The data contain 320,000 or so clones, roughly 88% of them singletons. The sample comprised PBMCs or T cells enriched from blood (not recorded which). All receptors come from a man between 25 and 39 years old who had recovered from COVID-19.

This clone was seen a single time. The chain uses TRBV2 and TRBJ1-1; a weak D match, TRBD1 (5 bases). CDR3 length equals 14 residues. Looked up from germline, CDR1 is SNHLY and CDR2 is FYNNEI. V shed 6 bases and J shed 6 bases, with 17 bases lying between them. The DNA for the CDR3 is TGTGCCAGCAGCACCGTTAGGGGAATCGCTGAAGCTTTCTTT. This translates into CASSTVRGIAEAFF.

The chain carries TRBV5-4 and TRBJ1-1, with D maybe TRBD1 (5 bases). CDR3 length: 15 amino acids. V was pared by 4 bases and J by 2 bases, with 15 bases between. Germline CDR1 SGHNT, CDR2 YYREEE (reference sequence). In nucleotides, the CDR3 is TGTGCCAGCAGCCTTAGGTCGCAGGGTAACACTGAAGCTTTCTTT. Protein sequence: CASSLRSQGNTEAFF. Variable domain in full (rest from reference TRBV5-4 and TRBJ1-1): ETGVTQSPTHLIKTRGQQVTLRCSSQSGHNTVSWYQQALGQGPQFIFQYYREEENGRGNFPPRFSGLQFPNYSSELNVNALELDDSALYLCASSLRSQGNTEAFFGQGTRLTVV.

This sequence joins TRBV7-9 and TRBJ1-1; no clear D. The CDR3 is made up of 13 amino acids. The germline V and J ends were trimmed by 1 base and 5 bases, with 8 bases remaining between them. Looked up from germline, CDR1 is SEHNR and CDR2 is FQNEAQ (reference sequence). CDR3 bases: TGTGCCAGCAGCTTAGATTCGGGAACTGAAGCTTTCTTT. Amino acids: CASSLDSGTEAFF.

The chain uses TRBV2 and TRBJ2-2; 10 nucleotides match TRBD1. Losses at the gene ends were 3 bases for V and 4 bases for J; bases not matched to a gene: 5. The CDR3 loop spans 16 amino acids. Germline lookup yields CDR1 SNHLY and CDR2 FYNNEI. As DNA, the CDR3 is TGTGCCAGCAGTGACCTGACAGGGGGCGGCACCGGGGAGCTGTTTTTT. This codes for CASSDLTGGGTGELFF.

The chain recombines TRBV13 with TRBJ2-6; 7 bases line up with TRBD1. Germline CDR1 is PRHDT and CDR2 is FYEKMQ (reference sequence). V gave up 5 bases and J gave up 0 bases; unmatched junction bases: 4. The CDR3 loop spans 16 amino acids. CDR3 sequence reads: CASSGDRYSGANVLTF. The CDR3 DNA reads as TGTGCCAGCAGCGGGGACAGATACTCTGGGGCCAACGTCCTGACTTTC.

This clone was counted between two and nine times. The chain employs TRBV24-1 and TRBJ1-5, with D possibly being TRBD1 (6 bases). The V and J ends lost 2 bases and 6 bases respectively, with 13 bases between them. Per the germline V gene, CDR1 is KGHDR and CDR2 is SFDVKD. CDR3 length: 15 amino acids. The CDR3 bases are TGTGCCACCAGTGATTCTACAGGGATGGGTCAGCCCCAGCATTTT. Amino acids: CATSDSTGMGQPQHF.

This sequence joins TRBV6-5 and TRBJ2-5, with 9 bases identical to TRBD1. V was pared by 4 bases and J by 5 bases, with 8 bases of the junction left unmatched. The germline V gene has CDR1 MNHEY and CDR2 SVGAGI. The CDR3 is 15 amino acids. Here the CDR3 DNA reads TGTGCCAGCAGTTCCCGACAGGGGGACGAGGAGACCCAGTACTTC. This gives the protein CASSSRQGDEETQYF.

The chain carries TRBV7-2 and TRBJ2-1; 9 bases map to TRBD1. This CDR3 is built from 15 residues. With V trimmed by 6 bases and J by 8 bases, 11 bases remained unmatched. Germline lookup yields CDR1 SGHTA and CDR2 FQGNSA. The CDR3 loop is CASSDPGQGSDEQFF. The CDR3 region has the DNA TGTGCCAGCAGTGACCCGGGACAGGGTTCTGATGAGCAGTTCTTC. The variable domain in full, completed from reference TRBV7-2 and TRBJ2-1, reads GAGVSQSPSNKVTEKGKDVELRCDPISGHTALYWYRQSLGQGLEFLIYFQGNSAPDKSGLPSDRFSAERTGGSVSTLTIQRTQQEDSAVYLCASSDPGQGSDEQFFGPGTRLTVL.

This chain connects TRBV10-3 to TRBJ2-1; maybe TRBD1 (6 bases). The CDR3 is 13 residues long. Germline V gives CDR1 ENHRY, CDR2 SYGVKD. Trimming cost V 10 bases and J 6 bases, with 16 bases left between them. CDR3 bases: TGTGCCACCCCAGGGGTAGGGGGCAATGAGCAGTTCTTC. It is translated as CATPGVGGNEQFF.

The chain couples TRBV2 to TRBJ2-3, with 7 bases that match TRBD1. Germline values: CDR1 SNHLY, CDR2 FYNNEI. The junction had 10 bases not matched to a gene; V was cut back by 10 bases and J by 0 bases. The CDR3 spans 15 residues. The DNA for the CDR3 is TGTGCCACAACGACAGGGACCACTAGCACAGATACGCAGTATTTT. Encoded protein: CATTTGTTSTDTQYF.

The CDR3: CASSPRTGPSQPQHF. The CDR3 DNA sequence: TGCGCCAGCAGCCCGCGGACAGGGCCGAGCCAGCCCCAGCATTTT. This chain joins TRBV4-1 and TRBJ1-5; 8 bases are a match to TRBD1. The CDR3 totals 15 residues. CDR1 is MGHRA, CDR2 YSYEKL, per germline. After removal of 4 bases from V and 7 bases from J, the junction contained 9 bases not matched to a gene.

The genes are TRBV28 and TRBJ1-2, with D possibly matching TRBD1 (6 bases). V was shortened by 11 bases and J by 7 bases, with 20 bases between the two germline ends. Germline V lookup: CDR1 MDHEN, CDR2 SYDVKM. The CDR3 loop spans 13 amino acids. CDR3 in amino acids: CAGAGATSSGYTF. The CDR3 DNA sequence: TGTGCCGGGGCGGGGGCCACCTCCTCTGGCTACACCTTC.

This sequence joins TRBV24-1 and TRBJ2-5, with TRBD1 matching over 9 bases. The CDR3 length is 16 residues. V dropped 4 bases and J dropped 1; count of bases not matched to a gene: 6. Looked up from germline, CDR1 is KGHDR and CDR2 is SFDVKD. The CDR3 loop is CATSEWGQGLQETQYF. CDR3 in DNA: TGTGCCACCAGTGAGTGGGGACAGGGACTCCAAGAGACCCAGTACTTC.

This chain connects TRBV15 to TRBJ1-2; the D gene is possibly TRBD1 (6 bases). V was pared by 3 bases and J by 7 bases, with 21 bases between. This CDR3 spans 16 amino acids. Germline values: CDR1 LNHNV, CDR2 YYDKDF (reference sequence). In nucleotides, the CDR3 is TGTGCCACCAGCAGTGCTTCTCGGGACATAATGCGTGGCTACACCTTC. Encoded protein: CATSSASRDIMRGYTF.

This sequence joins TRBV19 and TRBJ2-1; 9 bases are shared with TRBD1. CDR3 length: 12 amino acids. After removal of 10 bases from V and 13 bases from J, the junction contained 11 bases not matched to a gene. Germline loops: CDR1 LNHDA, CDR2 SQIVND (reference sequence). The CDR3 loop is CATSGQGFGQFF. DNA of the CDR3: TGTGCCACCTCGGGACAGGGCTTTGGACAGTTCTTC.

This chain links TRBV18 with TRBJ1-1; TRBD1 matches 10 bases. The trim removed 3 bases at V and 1 base at J, leaving 5 bases unmatched. Germline V gives CDR1 KGHSH, CDR2 LQKENI. This CDR3 comprises 16 residues. DNA for the CDR3: TGTGCCAGCTCACCGGGACAGGGGAATAGGAACACTGAAGCTTTCTTT. As protein: CASSPGQGNRNTEAFF.

The rearrangement links TRBV5-5 to TRBJ2-5; 7 positions match TRBD2. Germline V lookup: CDR1 SGHKS, CDR2 YYEKEE (reference sequence). V shed 0 bases and J 4 bases; nucleotides not matched to a gene: 3. The CDR3 is 14 amino acids. CDR3 bases: TGTGCCAGCAGCTTGGAACCGGGGGGAGAGACCCAGTACTTC. Amino acids: CASSLEPGGETQYF.

The genes are TRBV10-1 and TRBJ2-2; 8 bases agree with TRBD2. The CDR3 consists of 14 residues. From germline, CDR1 is WNHNN and CDR2 SYGVQD (reference sequence). V gave up 6 bases and J gave up 6 bases; unmatched junction bases: 6. The CDR3 loop is CASREAGEAGELFF. CDR3 nucleotide sequence: TGCGCCAGCAGGGAAGCGGGGGAAGCCGGGGAGCTGTTTTTT.

The J gene is TRBJ1-2, the V gene TRBV6-1; 9 bases align to TRBD1. Germline-derived CDR1 and CDR2 are MNHNS and SASEGT. Trimming took 3 bases from V and 12 from J; bases not matched to a gene: 8. CDR3 size: 13 residues. CDR3 amino acids: CASSEHPRTGDTF. The CDR3 nucleotides are TGTGCCAGCAGTGAGCACCCACGGACAGGGGACACCTTC.